Each of the 12 T cell receptor beta chains below was sequenced from the same sample in a study of beta chain features in type 1 diabetes. Whole-study results and caveats: Patients with Type 1 diabetes showed moderately but significantly shorter TCRB CDR3s in all four CD4+ subsets.

Their antigens remain unidentified. Expressed TCRB transcripts were sequenced, since all the RNA that had been isolated was reverse transcribed. Sequencing used immunoSEQ multiplex PCR; TCRdb keeps in-frame clones, though not all of them. Of roughly 340,000 clones in the sample, approximately 13% were seen once. Material: naive CD4+ T cells from blood. All receptors come from a woman aged 18 to 35 with type 1 diabetes.

The sample holds a few counts of this clone. The chain recombines TRBV19 with TRBJ2-4; TRBD2 agrees at 9 bases. V lost 5 bases to trimming and J lost 6 bases; unmatched junction nucleotides: 11. CDR1 is LNHDA and CDR2 is SQIVND in the germline V gene (reference sequence). There are 16 residues in the CDR3. CDR3 in DNA: TGTGCCAGTAGTTGGAGTAGCGGGAGAGGGGGAAACATTCAGTACTTC. Protein product: CASSWSSGRGGNIQYF.

This clone was picked up a small number of times. The chain employs TRBV4-3 and TRBJ2-3; D uncertain. This CDR3 region has 14 residues. The germline V and J ends were trimmed by 2 bases and 0 bases, with 6 bases remaining between them. The germline CDR1 and CDR2 sequences are LGHNA and YSLEER. The CDR3 reads CASSQRSSTDTQYF. Written as DNA, the CDR3 is TGCGCCAGCAGCCAACGGTCTAGCACAGATACGCAGTATTTT.

This chain connects TRBV18 to TRBJ1-1, with 7 bases aligning to TRBD1. CDR1 and CDR2 from the germline V gene are KGHSH and LQKENI. The V gene end was trimmed by 4 bases and the J gene end by 0 bases; junction bases not matched to a gene: 8. The CDR3 runs 16 residues. CDR3 bases: TGTGCCAGCTCACTAGGGGACAGAATTTTGAACACTGAAGCTTTCTTT. Amino acid sequence: CASSLGDRILNTEAFF.

CDR3 region: CASSYSRTVRNTIYF. In DNA form, the CDR3 reads TGTGCCAGCAGTTACTCGCGGACAGTCCGAAACACCATATATTTT. J is TRBJ1-3 and V is TRBV6-5; tentative D call: TRBD1 (6 bases). Looked up from germline, CDR1 is MNHEY and CDR2 is SVGAGI. This CDR3 is 15 amino acids long. Trimming stripped 0 bases from V and 5 bases from J, with 11 bases between.

This clone turned up a few times. This rearrangement joins TRBV7-9 to TRBJ2-2; no clear D. V gave up 1 base and J gave up 7 bases, with 4 bases separating them. Germline CDR1 reads SEHNR; CDR2 reads FQNEAQ (reference sequence). The CDR3 sequence is 12 residues long. The CDR3 sequence is CASSLESGELFF. For the CDR3, the DNA is TGTGCCAGCAGCTTAGAGAGCGGGGAGCTGTTTTTT.

The genes are TRBV4-2 and TRBJ2-3, with 10 bases identical to TRBD2. The germline V gene has CDR1 LGHNA and CDR2 YNFKEQ. Trimming took 1 base from V and 0 from J; bases not matched to a gene: 7. This CDR3 has 18 amino acids. The CDR3 reads CASSQVAGGLSSTDTQYF. As DNA, the CDR3 is TGTGCCAGCAGCCAAGTAGCGGGAGGCTTATCTAGCACAGATACGCAGTATTTT.

V usage is TRBV7-6 and J usage is TRBJ2-7, with D tentatively TRBD2 (5 bases). Trimming removed 5 bases from V and 3 bases from J, with 8 bases in between. This CDR3 comprises 12 residues. Germline V gene lookup returns CDR1 SGHVS and CDR2 FNYEAQ. The DNA for the CDR3 is TGTGCCAGCAGCCTAGGGAGCTACGAGCAGTACTTC. Its translation is CASSLGSYEQYF.

This chain connects TRBV11-2 to TRBJ2-7, with D perhaps TRBD1 (6 bases). V lost 0 bases and J lost 6, with 9 bases in between. Per the germline V gene, CDR1 is SGHAT and CDR2 is FQNNGV. The CDR3 spans 13 residues. The chain's CDR3 is CASSLEGASEQYV. CDR3 in DNA: TGTGCCAGCAGCTTAGAGGGGGCCAGCGAGCAGTACGTC.

This chain links TRBV28 with TRBJ2-7; no firm D call. CDR1 is MDHEN and CDR2 is SYDVKM in the germline V gene. Between the trimmed V and J ends, which lost 3 bases and 5 bases, there was a span of 8 bases. This CDR3 is built from 12 residues. In nucleotides, the CDR3 is TGTGCCAGCAGTTTCTTTCCAGACGAGCAGTACTTC. This translates into CASSFFPDEQYF.

About this clone itself: At the DNA level, this CDR3 is encoded by other sequences in the same sample as well. This chain joins TRBV15 and TRBJ2-2; weak D call: TRBD1 (5 bases). There are 13 residues in the CDR3. Germline CDR1 and CDR2: LNHNV and YYDKDF (reference sequence). Trimming removed 0 bases at V and 8 bases at J, with 7 bases between. CDR3 protein: CATSRDRAGELFF. CDR3 in DNA: TGTGCCACCAGCAGAGACAGGGCTGGGGAGCTGTTTTTT.

V is TRBV7-6 and J is TRBJ1-3, with a possible D match to TRBD1 (5 bases). The CDR3 loop spans 15 amino acids. Germline V lookup: CDR1 SGHVS, CDR2 FNYEAQ. V gave up 5 bases and J gave up 0 bases, with 11 bases separating them. The CDR3 region is CASSRRQISGNTIYF. CDR3 coding DNA: TGTGCCAGCAGCCGAAGACAGATCTCTGGAAACACCATATATTTT.

The chain has TRBV29-1 and TRBJ2-1, with TRBD2 as a possible D gene (6 bases). CDR1 and CDR2 (germline): SQVTM, ANQGSEA. This CDR3 is 16 amino acids long. V was trimmed by 4 bases and J by 0 bases, leaving 16 bases between them. CDR3 nucleotide sequence: TGCAGCGTTGGCCGGGGGTTGACTAACTCCTACAATGAGCAGTTCTTC. Translated, it gives CSVGRGLTNSYNEQFF.